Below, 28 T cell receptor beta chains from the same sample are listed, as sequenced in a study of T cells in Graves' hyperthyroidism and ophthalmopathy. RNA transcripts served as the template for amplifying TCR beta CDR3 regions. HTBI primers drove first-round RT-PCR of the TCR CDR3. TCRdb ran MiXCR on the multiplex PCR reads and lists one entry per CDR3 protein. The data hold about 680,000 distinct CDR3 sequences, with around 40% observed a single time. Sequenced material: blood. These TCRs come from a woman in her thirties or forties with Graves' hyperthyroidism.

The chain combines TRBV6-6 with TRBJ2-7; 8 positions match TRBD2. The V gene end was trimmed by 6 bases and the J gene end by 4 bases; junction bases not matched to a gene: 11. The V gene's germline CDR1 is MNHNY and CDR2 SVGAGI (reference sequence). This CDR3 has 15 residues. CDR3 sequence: CASREISGIVYEQYF. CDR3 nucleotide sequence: TGTGCCAGCAGGGAGATTAGCGGGATTGTGTACGAGCAGTACTTC.

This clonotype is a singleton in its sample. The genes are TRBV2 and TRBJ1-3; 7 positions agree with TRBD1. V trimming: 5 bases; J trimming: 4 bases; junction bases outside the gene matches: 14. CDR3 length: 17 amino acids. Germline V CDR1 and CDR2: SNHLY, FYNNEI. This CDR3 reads CASSLPTGCSSGNTIYF. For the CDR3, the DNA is TGTGCCAGCAGTTTACCGACAGGGTGTTCATCGGGAAACACCATATATTTT. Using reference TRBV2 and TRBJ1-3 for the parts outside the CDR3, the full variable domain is EPEVTQTPSHQVTQMGQEVILRCVPISNHLYFYWYRQILGQKVEFLVSFYNNEISEKSEIFDDQFSVERPDGSNFTLKIRSTKLEDSAMYFCASSLPTGCSSGNTIYFGEGSWLTVV.

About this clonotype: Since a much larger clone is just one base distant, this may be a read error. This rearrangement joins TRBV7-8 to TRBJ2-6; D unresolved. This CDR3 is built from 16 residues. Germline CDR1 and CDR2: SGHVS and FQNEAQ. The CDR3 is CASSPTGPSEANVLTF. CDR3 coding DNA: TGTGCCAGCAGCCCCACTGGACCCTCTGAGGCCAACGTCCTGACTTTC.

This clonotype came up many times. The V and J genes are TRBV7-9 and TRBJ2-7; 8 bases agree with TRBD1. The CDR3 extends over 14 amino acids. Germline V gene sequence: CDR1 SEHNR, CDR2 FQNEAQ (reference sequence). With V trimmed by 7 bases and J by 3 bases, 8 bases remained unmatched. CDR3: CASTKTGDIYEQYF. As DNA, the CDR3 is TGTGCCAGCACCAAGACAGGGGATATCTACGAGCAGTACTTC. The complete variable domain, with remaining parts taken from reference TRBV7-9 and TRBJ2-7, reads DTGVSQNPRHKITKRGQNVTFRCDPISEHNRLYWYRQTLGQGPEFLTYFQNEAQLEKSRLLSDRFSAERPKGSFSTLEIQRTEQGDSAMYLCASTKTGDIYEQYFGPGTRLTVT.

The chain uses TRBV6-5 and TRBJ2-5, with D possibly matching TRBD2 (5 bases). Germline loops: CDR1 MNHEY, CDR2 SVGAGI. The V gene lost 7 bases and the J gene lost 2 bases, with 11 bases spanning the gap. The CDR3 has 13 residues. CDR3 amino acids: CASTRRTQETQYF. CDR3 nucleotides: TGTGCCAGCACGCGACGGACTCAAGAGACCCAGTACTTC.

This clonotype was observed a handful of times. CDR3 sequence reads: CASSRGLAGVETQYF. CDR3 nucleotides: TGTGCCAGCAGCCGGGGACTAGCGGGGGTGGAGACCCAGTACTTC. The chain has TRBV6-2 or TRBV6-3 and TRBJ2-5; 14 bases agree with TRBD2. This CDR3 comprises 15 residues. The trim removed 6 bases at V and 5 bases at J, leaving 5 bases unmatched. The V gene's germline CDR1 is MNHEY and CDR2 SVGEGT.

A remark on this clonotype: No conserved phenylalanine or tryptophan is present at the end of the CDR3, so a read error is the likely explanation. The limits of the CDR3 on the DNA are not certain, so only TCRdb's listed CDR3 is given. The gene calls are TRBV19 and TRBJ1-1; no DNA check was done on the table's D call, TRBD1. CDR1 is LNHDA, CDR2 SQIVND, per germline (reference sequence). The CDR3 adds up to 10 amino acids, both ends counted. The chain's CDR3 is CASSPPGAFS.

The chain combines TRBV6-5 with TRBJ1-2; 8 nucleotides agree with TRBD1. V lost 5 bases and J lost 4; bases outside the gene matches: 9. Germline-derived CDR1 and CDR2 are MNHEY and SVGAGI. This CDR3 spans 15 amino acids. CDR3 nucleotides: TGTGCCAGCAGTAGACGGGACAGGCCAAGCTATGGCTACACCTTC. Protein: CASSRRDRPSYGYTF.

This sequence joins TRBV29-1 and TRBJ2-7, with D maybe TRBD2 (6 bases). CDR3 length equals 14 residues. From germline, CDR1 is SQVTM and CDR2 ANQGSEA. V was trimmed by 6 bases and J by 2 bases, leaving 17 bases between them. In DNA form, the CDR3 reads TGCAGCGTGGGCCCGGGACGGGAGACCTACGAGCAGTACTTC. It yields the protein CSVGPGRETYEQYF.

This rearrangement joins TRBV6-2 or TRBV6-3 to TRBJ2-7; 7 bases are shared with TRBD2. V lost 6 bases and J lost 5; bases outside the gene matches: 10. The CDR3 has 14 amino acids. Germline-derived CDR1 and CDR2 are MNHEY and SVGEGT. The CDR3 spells CASRTTSSANEQYF. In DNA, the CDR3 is TGTGCCAGCAGAACGACTAGCAGTGCCAACGAGCAGTACTTC.

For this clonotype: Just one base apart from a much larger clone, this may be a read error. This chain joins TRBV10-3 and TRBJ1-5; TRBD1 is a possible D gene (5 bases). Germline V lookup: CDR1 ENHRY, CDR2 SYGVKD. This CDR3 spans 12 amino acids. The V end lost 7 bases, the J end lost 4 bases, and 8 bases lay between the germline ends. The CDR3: CAITSGNQPQHF. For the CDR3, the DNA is TGTGCCATCACCTCAGGGAATCAGCCCCAGCATTTT.

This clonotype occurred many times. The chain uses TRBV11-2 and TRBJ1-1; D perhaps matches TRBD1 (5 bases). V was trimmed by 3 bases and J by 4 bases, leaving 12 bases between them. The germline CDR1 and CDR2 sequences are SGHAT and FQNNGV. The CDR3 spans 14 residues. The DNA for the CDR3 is TGTGCCAGCAGCTTGGGCAGGGCAGTCACTGAAGCTTTCTTT. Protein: CASSLGRAVTEAFF.

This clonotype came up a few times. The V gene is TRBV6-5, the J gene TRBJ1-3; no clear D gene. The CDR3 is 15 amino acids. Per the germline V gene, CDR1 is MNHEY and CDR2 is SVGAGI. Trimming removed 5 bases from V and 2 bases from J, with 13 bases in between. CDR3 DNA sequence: TGTGCCAGCAGTCCGATAGACGGCACTGGAAACACCATATATTTT. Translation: CASSPIDGTGNTIYF.

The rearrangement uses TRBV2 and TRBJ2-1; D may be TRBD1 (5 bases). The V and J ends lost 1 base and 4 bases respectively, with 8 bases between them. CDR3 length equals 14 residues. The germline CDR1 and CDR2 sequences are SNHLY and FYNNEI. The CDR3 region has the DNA TGTGCCAGCAGTGAAGGACAGTCGTACAATGAGCAGTTCTTC. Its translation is CASSEGQSYNEQFF.

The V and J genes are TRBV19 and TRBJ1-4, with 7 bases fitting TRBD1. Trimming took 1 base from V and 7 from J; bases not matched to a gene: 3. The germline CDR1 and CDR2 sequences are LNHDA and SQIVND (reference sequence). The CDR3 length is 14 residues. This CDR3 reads CASSIGQGSEKLFF. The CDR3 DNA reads TGTGCCAGTAGTATAGGACAGGGTAGTGAAAAACTGTTTTTT.

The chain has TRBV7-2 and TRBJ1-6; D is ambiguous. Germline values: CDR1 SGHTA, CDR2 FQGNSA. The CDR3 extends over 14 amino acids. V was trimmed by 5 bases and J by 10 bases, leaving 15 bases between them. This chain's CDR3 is CASSVRHPNSPLHF. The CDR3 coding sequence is TGTGCCAGCAGCGTACGCCACCCCAACTCACCCCTCCACTTT.

The chain's CDR3 is CASSSRQGAVSIPFF. In DNA form, the CDR3 reads TGTGCCAGCAGTTCCCGACAGGGGGCGGTGTCGATACCTTTCTTT. J is TRBJ1-1 and V is TRBV6-6; 10 nucleotides match TRBD1. The CDR3 totals 15 residues. The J segment lost 12 bases and the V segment lost 4 bases, leaving 14 bases of the junction unmatched. CDR1 MNHNY and CDR2 SVGAGI come from the germline V gene (reference sequence).

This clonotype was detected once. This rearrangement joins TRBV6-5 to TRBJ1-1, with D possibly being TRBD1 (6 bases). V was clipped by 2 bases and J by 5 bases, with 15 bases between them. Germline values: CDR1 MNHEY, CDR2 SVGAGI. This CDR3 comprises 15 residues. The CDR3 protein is CASSYEQGFGTEAFF. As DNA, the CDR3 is TGTGCCAGCAGTTACGAACAGGGTTTTGGTACTGAAGCTTTCTTT.

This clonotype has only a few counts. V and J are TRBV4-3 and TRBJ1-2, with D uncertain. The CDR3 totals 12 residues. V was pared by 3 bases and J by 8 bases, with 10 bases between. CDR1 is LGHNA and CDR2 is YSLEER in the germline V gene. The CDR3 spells CASSQAPNGYTF. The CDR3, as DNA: TGCGCCAGCAGCCAGGCCCCCAACGGCTACACCTTC.

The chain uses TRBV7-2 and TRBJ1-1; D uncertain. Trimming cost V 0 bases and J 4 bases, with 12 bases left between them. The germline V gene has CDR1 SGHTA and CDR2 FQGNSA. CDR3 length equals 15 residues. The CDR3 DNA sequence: TGTGCCAGCAGCTTAGCGCCCGATTTGGGCACTGAAGCTTTCTTT. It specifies CASSLAPDLGTEAFF.

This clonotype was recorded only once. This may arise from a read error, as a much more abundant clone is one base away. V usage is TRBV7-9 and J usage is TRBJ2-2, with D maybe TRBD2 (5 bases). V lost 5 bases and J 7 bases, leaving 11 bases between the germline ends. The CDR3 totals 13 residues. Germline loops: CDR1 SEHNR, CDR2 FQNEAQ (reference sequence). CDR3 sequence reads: CASSLTRDGELFF. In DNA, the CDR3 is TGTGCCAGCAGCCTCACTCGGGACGGGGAGCTGTTTTTT.

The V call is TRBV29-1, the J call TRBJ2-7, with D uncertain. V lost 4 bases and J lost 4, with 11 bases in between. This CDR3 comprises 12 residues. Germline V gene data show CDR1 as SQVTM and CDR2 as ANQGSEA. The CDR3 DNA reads TGCAGCGTTGTGGTAGTCGGGTACGAGCAGTACTTC. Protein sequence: CSVVVVGYEQYF.

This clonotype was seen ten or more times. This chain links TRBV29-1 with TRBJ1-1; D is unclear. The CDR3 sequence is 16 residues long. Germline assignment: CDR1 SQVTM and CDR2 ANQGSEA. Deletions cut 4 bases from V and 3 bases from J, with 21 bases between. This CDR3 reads CSVGRGEEGRDTEAFF. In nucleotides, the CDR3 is TGCAGCGTTGGGCGCGGAGAAGAAGGACGCGACACTGAAGCTTTCTTT.

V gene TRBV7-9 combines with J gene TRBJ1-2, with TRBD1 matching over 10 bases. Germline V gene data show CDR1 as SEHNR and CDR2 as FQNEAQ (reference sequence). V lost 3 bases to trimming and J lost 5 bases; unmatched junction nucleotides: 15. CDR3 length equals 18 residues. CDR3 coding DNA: TGTGCCAGCAGCTTTGGATCCCGGGACAGGGGCCAAGGGTATGGCTACACCTTC. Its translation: CASSFGSRDRGQGYGYTF.

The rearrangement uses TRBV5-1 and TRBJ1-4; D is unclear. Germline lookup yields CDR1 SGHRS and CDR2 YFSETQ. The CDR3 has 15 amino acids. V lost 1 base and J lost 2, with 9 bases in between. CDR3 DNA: TGCGCCAGCAGCTTGAACGGTGTGACTAATGAAAAACTGTTTTTT. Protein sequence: CASSLNGVTNEKLFF.

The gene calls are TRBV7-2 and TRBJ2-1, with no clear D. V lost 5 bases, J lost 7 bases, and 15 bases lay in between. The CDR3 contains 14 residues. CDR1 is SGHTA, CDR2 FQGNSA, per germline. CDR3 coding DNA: TGTGCCAGCAGCCCGATCCTCGGAAAGAATGAGCAGTTCTTC. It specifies CASSPILGKNEQFF.

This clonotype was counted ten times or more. The CDR3 sequence: CASSIESGRGYTF. CDR3 DNA sequence: TGTGCCAGTAGTATTGAATCAGGGCGAGGCTACACCTTC. V and J are TRBV19 and TRBJ1-2; perhaps TRBD1 as D (5 bases). V lost 3 bases and J lost 8, with 13 bases in between. The CDR3 length is 13 residues. The germline CDR1 and CDR2 sequences are LNHDA and SQIVND (reference sequence).

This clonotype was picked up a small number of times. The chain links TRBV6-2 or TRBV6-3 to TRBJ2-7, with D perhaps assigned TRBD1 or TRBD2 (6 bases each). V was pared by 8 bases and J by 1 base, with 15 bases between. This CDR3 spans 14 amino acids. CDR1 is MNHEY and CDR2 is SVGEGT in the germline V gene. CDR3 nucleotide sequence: TGTGCCAGCCTAGGCACAGGGAGGTCCTACGAGCAGTACTTC. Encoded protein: CASLGTGRSYEQYF.